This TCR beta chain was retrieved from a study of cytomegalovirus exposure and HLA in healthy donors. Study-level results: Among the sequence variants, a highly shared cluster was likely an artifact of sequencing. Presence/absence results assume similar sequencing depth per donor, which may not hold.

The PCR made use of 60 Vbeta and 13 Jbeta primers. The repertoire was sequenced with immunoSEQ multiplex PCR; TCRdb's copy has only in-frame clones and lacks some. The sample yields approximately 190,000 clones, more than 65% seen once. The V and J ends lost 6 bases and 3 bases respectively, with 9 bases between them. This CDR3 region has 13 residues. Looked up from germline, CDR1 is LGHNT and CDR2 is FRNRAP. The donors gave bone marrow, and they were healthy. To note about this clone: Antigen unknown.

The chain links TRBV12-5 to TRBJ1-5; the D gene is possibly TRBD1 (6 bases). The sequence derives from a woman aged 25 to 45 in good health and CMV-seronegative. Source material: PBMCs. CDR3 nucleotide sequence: TGTGCTAGTGGCCGGGACACCAATCAGCCCCAGCATTTT. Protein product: CASGRDTNQPQHF.